The clone carrying this T cell receptor (beta chain) is classed as medium-sized by frequency. TRB was amplified from roughly 250 ng of peripheral blood genomic DNA per sample. The sample comes from a study of T cell clusters in autoimmune cytopenias. TRB was amplified by touch-down multiplex PCR, primer pools A and B combined. TCRdb reworked the multiplex PCR reads into one entry per CDR3 protein, no DNA. This sample's table has about 710 distinct CDR3 sequences. Looked up from germline, CDR1 is SEHNR and CDR2 is FQNEAQ (reference sequence). The length of the CDR3 is 16 residues. The same data also went into a second study, on T cell repertoires in aging, cancer and after chemotherapy. That publication notes: Untreated cancer patients had significantly lower blood TCR diversity than age-matched healthy donors.

The material sequenced was peripheral blood. This chain uses TRBV7-9 with TRBJ2-3. The receptor was derived from a human donor with an autoimmune cytopenia or autoimmune hepatitis (not recorded which). CDR3 sequence reads: CASSLAVGQSTDTQYF. The full variable domain, rest sourced from reference TRBV7-9 and TRBJ2-3, is DTGVSQNPRHKITKRGQNVTFRCDPISEHNRLYWYRQTLGQGPEFLTYFQNEAQLEKSRLLSDRFSAERPKGSFSTLEIQRTEQGDSAMYLCASSLAVGQSTDTQYFGPGTRLTVL.